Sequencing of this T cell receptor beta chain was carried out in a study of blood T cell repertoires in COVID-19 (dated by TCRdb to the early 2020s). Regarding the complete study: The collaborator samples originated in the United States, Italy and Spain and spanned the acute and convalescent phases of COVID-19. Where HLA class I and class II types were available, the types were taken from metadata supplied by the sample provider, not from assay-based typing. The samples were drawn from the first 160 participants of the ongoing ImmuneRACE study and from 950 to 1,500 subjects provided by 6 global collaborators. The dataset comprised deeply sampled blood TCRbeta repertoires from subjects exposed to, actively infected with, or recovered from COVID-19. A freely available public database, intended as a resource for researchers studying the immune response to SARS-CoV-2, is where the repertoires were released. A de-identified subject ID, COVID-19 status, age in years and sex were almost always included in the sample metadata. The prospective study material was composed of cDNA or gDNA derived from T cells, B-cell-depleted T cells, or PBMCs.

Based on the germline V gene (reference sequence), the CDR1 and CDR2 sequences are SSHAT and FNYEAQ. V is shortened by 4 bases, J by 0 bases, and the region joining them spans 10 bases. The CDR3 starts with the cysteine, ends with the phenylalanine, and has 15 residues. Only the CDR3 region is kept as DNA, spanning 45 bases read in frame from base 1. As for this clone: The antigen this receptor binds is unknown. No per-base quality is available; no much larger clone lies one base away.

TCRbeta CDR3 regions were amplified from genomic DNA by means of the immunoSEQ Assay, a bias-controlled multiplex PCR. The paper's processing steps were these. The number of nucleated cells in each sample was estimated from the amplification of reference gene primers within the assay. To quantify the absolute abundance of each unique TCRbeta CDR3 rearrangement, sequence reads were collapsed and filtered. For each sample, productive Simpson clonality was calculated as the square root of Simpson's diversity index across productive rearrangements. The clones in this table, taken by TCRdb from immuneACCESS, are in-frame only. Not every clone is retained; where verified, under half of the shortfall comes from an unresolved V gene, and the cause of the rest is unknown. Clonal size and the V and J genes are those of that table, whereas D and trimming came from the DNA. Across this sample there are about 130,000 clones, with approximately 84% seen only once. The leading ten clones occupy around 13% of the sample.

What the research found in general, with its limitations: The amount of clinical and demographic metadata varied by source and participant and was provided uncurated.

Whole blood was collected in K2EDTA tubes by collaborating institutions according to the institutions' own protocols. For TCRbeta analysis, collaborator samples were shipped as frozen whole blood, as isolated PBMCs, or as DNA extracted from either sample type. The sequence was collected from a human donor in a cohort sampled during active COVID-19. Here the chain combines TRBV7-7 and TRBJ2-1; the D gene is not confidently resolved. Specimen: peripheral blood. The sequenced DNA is TGTGCCAGCAGCTCTAGTCTGAGCTCCTACAATGAGCAGTTCTTC. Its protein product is CASSSSLSSYNEQFF.